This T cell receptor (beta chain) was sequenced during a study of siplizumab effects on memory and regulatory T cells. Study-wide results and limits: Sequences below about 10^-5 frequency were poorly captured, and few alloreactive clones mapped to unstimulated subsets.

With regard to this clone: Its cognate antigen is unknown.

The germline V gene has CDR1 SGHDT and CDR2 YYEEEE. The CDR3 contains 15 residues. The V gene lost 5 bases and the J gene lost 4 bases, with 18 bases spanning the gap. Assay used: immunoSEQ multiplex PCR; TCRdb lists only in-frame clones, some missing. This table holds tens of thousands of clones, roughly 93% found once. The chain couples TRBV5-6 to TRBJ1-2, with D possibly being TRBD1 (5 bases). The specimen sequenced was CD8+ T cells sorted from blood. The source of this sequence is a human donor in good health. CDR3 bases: TGTGCCAGCAGGTTGAGCCAGGGTGCCGGCTATGGCTACACCTTC. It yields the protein CASRLSQGAGYGYTF.